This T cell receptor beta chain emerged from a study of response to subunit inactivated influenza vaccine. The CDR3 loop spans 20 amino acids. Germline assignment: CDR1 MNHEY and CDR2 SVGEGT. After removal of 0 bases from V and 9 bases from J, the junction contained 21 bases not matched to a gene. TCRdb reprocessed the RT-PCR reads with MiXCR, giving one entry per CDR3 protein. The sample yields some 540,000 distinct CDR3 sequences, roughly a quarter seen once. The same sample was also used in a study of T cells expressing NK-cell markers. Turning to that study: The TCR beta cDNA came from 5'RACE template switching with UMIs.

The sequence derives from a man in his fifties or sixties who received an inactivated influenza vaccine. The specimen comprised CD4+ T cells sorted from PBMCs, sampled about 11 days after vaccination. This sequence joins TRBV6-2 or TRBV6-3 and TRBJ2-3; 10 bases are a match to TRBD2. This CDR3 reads CASSYSSLAGAYGHRSTQYF. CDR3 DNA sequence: TGTGCCAGCAGTTACTCATCCCTAGCGGGGGCCTATGGGCACAGATCAACGCAGTATTTT.